Presented here are 10 T cell receptor beta chains from one specimen sequenced in a study of blood T cell repertoires in COVID-19. Generated by immunoSEQ multiplex PCR, the TCRdb table keeps only in-frame clones and is missing some. The sample holds roughly 77,000 clones, around four fifths seen once. Sequencing used peripheral blood. The receptors derive from a human donor in a cohort sampled during active COVID-19.

V is TRBV19 and J is TRBJ1-5, with D possibly being TRBD1 (5 bases). This CDR3 is built from 13 residues. Per the germline V gene, CDR1 is LNHDA and CDR2 is SQIVND (reference sequence). Trimming removed 7 bases at V and 3 bases at J, with 10 bases between. The CDR3 DNA is TGTGCCAGTACGGGGGTTGACAATCAGCCCCAGCATTTT. Translation: CASTGVDNQPQHF.

This clone was seen ten or more times. The rearrangement links TRBV18 to TRBJ1-1, with D unresolved. V dropped 6 bases and J dropped 0 bases, with 14 bases sitting between them. The CDR3 length is 15 residues. Per the germline V gene, CDR1 is KGHSH and CDR2 is LQKENI. As DNA, the CDR3 is TGTGCCAGCTCGCCCGTAGATCTGGTGAACACTGAAGCTTTCTTT. Its translation is CASSPVDLVNTEAFF. Drawing the rest from reference TRBV18 and TRBJ1-1, the complete variable domain is NAGVMQNPRHLVRRRGQEARLRCSPMKGHSHVYWYRQLPEEGLKFMVYLQKENIIDESGMPKERFSAEFPKEGPSILRIQQVVRGDSAAYFCASSPVDLVNTEAFFGQGTRLTVV.

This clone was found once. This sequence joins TRBV6-1 and TRBJ1-1, with D possibly being TRBD1 (6 bases). CDR3 length: 13 amino acids. V was cut by 3 bases and J by 11 bases, with 16 bases left in between. The V gene's germline CDR1 is MNHNS and CDR2 SASEGT. CDR3 DNA sequence: TGTGCCAGCAGTGAGTACAGGGTTTCCCAGGCTTTCTTT. Translated: CASSEYRVSQAFF.

This clone was counted a few times. This chain links TRBV6-5 with TRBJ2-5; 7 bases match TRBD1. The germline CDR1 and CDR2 sequences are MNHEY and SVGAGI. Unmatched junction bases numbered 12, after V lost 6 bases and J lost 5 bases. This CDR3 is 15 amino acids long. In DNA form, the CDR3 reads TGTGCCAGCAGAGGGTCGACAGGGCCCCGGGAGACCCAGTACTTC. It yields the protein CASRGSTGPRETQYF.

Only one count was recorded for this clone. This rearrangement joins TRBV9 to TRBJ1-1; tentative D call: TRBD1 (5 bases). Per germline, CDR1 SGDLS and CDR2 YYNGEE. The CDR3 is made up of 16 amino acids. Trimming took 0 bases from V and 0 from J, leaving 12 bases between them. CDR3: CASSVEPGGVNTEAFF. CDR3 bases: TGTGCCAGCAGCGTAGAGCCGGGAGGGGTGAACACTGAAGCTTTCTTT.

The CDR3, as DNA: TGTGCCAGCAGCTCCAACAGGGGAGGTAAGCAGTACTTC. This codes for CASSSNRGGKQYF. The rearrangement joins TRBV13 to TRBJ2-7; a weak D match, TRBD1 (7 bases). Germline V lookup: CDR1 PRHDT, CDR2 FYEKMQ (reference sequence). The V end was cut by 4 bases, the J end by 8 bases, with 15 bases between. This CDR3 has 13 amino acids. The whole variable domain, filled in from reference TRBV13 and TRBJ2-7, reads AAGVIQSPRHLIKEKRETATLKCYPIPRHDTVYWYQQGPGQDPQFLISFYEKMQSDKGSIPDRFSAQQFSDYHSELNMSSLELGDSALYFCASSSNRGGKQYFGPGTRLTVT.

The V and J genes are TRBV6-5 and TRBJ1-6, with D possibly TRBD1 on 6 matching bases. Germline CDR1 is MNHEY and CDR2 is SVGAGI. The CDR3 extends over 16 amino acids. V was pared by 1 base and J by 9 bases, with 16 bases between. The CDR3 DNA sequence: TGTGCCAGCAGTTACTTAAGTACAGGGCCGGGTTCACCCCTCCACTTT. Amino acids: CASSYLSTGPGSPLHF.

V usage is TRBV9 and J usage is TRBJ1-3; D is perhaps TRBD1 (5 bases). V was cut by 3 bases and J by 2 bases, with 6 bases left in between. From germline, CDR1 is SGDLS and CDR2 YYNGEE. CDR3 length equals 13 residues. The CDR3, as DNA: TGTGCCAGCAGCGGGGGGGCTGGAAACACCATATATTTT. It encodes CASSGGAGNTIYF.

The chain uses TRBV19 and TRBJ1-5; D might be TRBD1 (5 bases). The length of the CDR3 is 14 residues. Per germline, CDR1 LNHDA and CDR2 SQIVND (reference sequence). Trimming removed 9 bases from V and 0 bases from J, with 12 bases in between. The CDR3 DNA is TGTGCCAGCACAGACAGACGTAGCAATCAGCCCCAGCATTTT. Protein: CASTDRRSNQPQHF.

Here the CDR3 reads CASSPSGTVYNEQFF. The CDR3 region has the DNA TGTGCCAGCAGCCCCTCCGGGACAGTCTACAATGAGCAGTTCTTC. V and J are TRBV7-3 and TRBJ2-1; 7 nucleotides align to TRBD1. J lost 3 bases, V lost 5 bases, and 7 bases had no gene match. This CDR3 comprises 15 residues. In germline, CDR1 is SGHTA, CDR2 FQGTGA.